This T cell receptor (beta chain) was documented in a study of T cell repertoires in urothelial bladder cancer. A few counts support this clone. The table came from immunoSEQ multiplex PCR; TCRdb's copy has only in-frame clones and leaves some out. Seen here are fewer than 15,000 clones, 60% to 70% observed once, and the top ten hold under 10%. Sample: tumor-infiltrating cells from bladder cancer. The receptor was derived from a human donor with urothelial carcinoma.

As DNA, the CDR3 is TGTGCCAGCAGCCGGGGACGCACGAACACCGGGGAGCTGTTTTTT. Protein: CASSRGRTNTGELFF. The genes are TRBV11-2 and TRBJ2-2; either TRBD1 or TRBD2 may fit D (5 bases each). CDR3 length: 15 amino acids. The V gene's germline CDR1 is SGHAT and CDR2 FQNNGV. The V gene lost 5 bases and the J gene lost 0 bases, with 10 bases spanning the gap. Complete variable domain (other parts from reference TRBV11-2 and TRBJ2-2): EAGVAQSPRYKIIEKRQSVAFWCNPISGHATLYWYQQILGQGPKLLIQFQNNGVVDDSQLPKDRFSAERLKGVDSTLKIQPAKLEDSAVYLCASSRGRTNTGELFFGEGSRLTVL.